This T cell receptor (beta chain) was retrieved from a study of blood T cell repertoires in COVID-19. About the study: The analysed material was cDNA or gDNA that came from T cells, B-cell-depleted T cells, or PBMCs.

Original analysis: Reference gene primer amplification gave nucleated cell count estimates. Using immunoSEQ multiplex PCR, the repertoire was profiled, and TCRdb retains in-frame clones only, with some absent. V, J and clone size are those of that table, while D and trimming were read from the DNA. This sample has approximately 250,000 clones; around 90% occur once, and the top ten carry around 3.1%. Per the germline V gene, CDR1 is SEHNR and CDR2 is FQNEAQ (reference sequence). Between the trimmed V and J ends, which lost 5 bases and 4 bases, there was a span of 14 bases. This CDR3 has 15 residues. Cohorts were based on clinical histories the participants reported. No more than 2 weeks before study entry, exposed participants had met a case of COVID-19.

Sequences were obtained from PBMCs or T cells enriched from blood (not recorded which). This receptor was taken from a woman in her thirties or forties who had been exposed to COVID-19. V usage is TRBV7-9 and J usage is TRBJ1-4; no reliable D call. The DNA for the CDR3 is TGTGCCAGCAGCGGAGGAGGCGGGGATAATGAAAAACTGTTTTTT. It encodes CASSGGGGDNEKLFF.